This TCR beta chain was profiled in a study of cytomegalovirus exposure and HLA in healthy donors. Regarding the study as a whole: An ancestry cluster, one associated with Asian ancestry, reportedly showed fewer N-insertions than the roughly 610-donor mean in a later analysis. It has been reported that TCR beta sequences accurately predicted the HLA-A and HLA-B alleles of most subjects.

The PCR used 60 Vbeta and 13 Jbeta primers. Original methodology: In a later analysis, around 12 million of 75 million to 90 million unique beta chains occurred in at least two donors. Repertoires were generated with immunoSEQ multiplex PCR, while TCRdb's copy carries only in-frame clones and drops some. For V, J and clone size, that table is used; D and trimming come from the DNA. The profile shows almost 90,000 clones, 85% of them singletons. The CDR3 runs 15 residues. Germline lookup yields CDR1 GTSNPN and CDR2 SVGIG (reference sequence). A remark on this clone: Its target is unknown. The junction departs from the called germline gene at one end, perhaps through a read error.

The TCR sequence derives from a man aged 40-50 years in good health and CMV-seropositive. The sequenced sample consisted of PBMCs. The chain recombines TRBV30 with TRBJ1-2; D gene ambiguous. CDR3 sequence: CARSVIREWGYGYTF. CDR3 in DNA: TGTGCCCGGAGTGTAATCCGGGAGTGGGGCTATGGCTACACCTTC.